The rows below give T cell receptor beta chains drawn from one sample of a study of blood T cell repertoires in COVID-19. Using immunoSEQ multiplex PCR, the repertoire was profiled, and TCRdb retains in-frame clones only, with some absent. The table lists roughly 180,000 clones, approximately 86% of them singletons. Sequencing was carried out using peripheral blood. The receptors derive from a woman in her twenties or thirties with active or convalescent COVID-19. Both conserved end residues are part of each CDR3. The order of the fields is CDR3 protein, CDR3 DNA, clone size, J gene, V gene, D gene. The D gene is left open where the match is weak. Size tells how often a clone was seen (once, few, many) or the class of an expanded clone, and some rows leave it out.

CASSRDRGDEQFF	TGTGCCAGTAGTCGGGACAGGGGCGATGAGCAGTTCTTC	.	TRBJ2-1	TRBV19	TRBD1
CASSLYGDSYEQFF	TGTGCCAGCAGCCTTTACGGGGACAGCTATGAGCAGTTCTTC	.	TRBJ2-1	TRBV7-9	TRBD1
CASSLGLADYTGELFF	TGTGCCAGCTCATTGGGACTAGCGGACTACACCGGGGAGCTGTTTTTT	.	TRBJ2-2	TRBV18	TRBD2
CASRSQGARPDYTF	TGTGCCAGCAGGTCCCAGGGGGCGCGTCCGGACTACACCTTC	once	TRBJ1-2	TRBV27	TRBD1
CASSGESGGDTQYF	TGTGCCAGCAGTGGGGAGTCGGGGGGAGATACGCAGTATTTT	once	TRBJ2-3	TRBV2	TRBD2
CASSVEEGQGSYEQYF	TGTGCCAGCAGCGTAGAGGAGGGACAGGGGTCCTACGAGCAGTACTTC	.	TRBJ2-7	TRBV9	TRBD1
CASSSRTGGNYGYTF	TGTGCCAGCAGCTCCAGGACAGGGGGCAACTATGGCTACACCTTC	.	TRBJ1-2	TRBV9	TRBD1
CASSQAGQSVGYTF	TGCGCCAGCAGCCAAGCGGGACAGTCCGTGGGCTACACCTTC	.	TRBJ1-2	TRBV4-1	TRBD1
CASSGAGTAYGETQYF	TGTGCCAGCAGTGGCGCCGGGACAGCTTACGGAGAGACCCAGTACTTC	.	TRBJ2-5	TRBV25-1	TRBD1
CASSLDKNTEAFF	TGTGCCAGCAGCTTAGACAAGAACACTGAAGCTTTCTTT	.	TRBJ1-1	TRBV6-6	.
CSASPMTSGMGNTGELFF	TGCAGTGCTAGTCCTATGACTAGCGGGATGGGGAACACCGGGGAGCTGTTTTTT	once	TRBJ2-2	TRBV20-1	TRBD2
CSANDGVWAFF	TGCAGTGCGAACGATGGAGTCTGGGCTTTCTTT	.	TRBJ1-1	TRBV20-1	.
CASSPSDSYEQYF	TGTGCCAGCAGCCCTAGCGACTCCTACGAGCAGTACTTC	few	TRBJ2-7	TRBV14	.
CASSPGLAGDTDTQYF	TGTGCCAGCAGCCCCGGACTAGCGGGGGACACAGATACGCAGTATTTT	.	TRBJ2-3	TRBV11-2	TRBD2
CAWRFKGSPEAFF	TGTGCCTGGAGATTTAAGGGGTCCCCTGAAGCTTTCTTT	.	TRBJ1-1	TRBV30	.
CAIRQGEVPETQYF	TGTGCCATCAGGCAGGGGGAGGTCCCGGAGACCCAGTACTTC	once	TRBJ2-5	TRBV10-3	.
CASSLRVTQGAHYGYTF	TGTGCCAGCAGTTTAAGAGTAACGCAGGGGGCGCATTATGGCTACACCTTC	.	TRBJ1-2	TRBV11-2	TRBD1
CASQVSYGYTF	TGTGCCAGCCAGGTTAGCTATGGCTACACCTTC	few	TRBJ1-2	TRBV6-5	.
CSASRQSSYNEQFF	TGCAGTGCTAGTCGACAGAGCTCTTACAATGAGCAGTTCTTC	.	TRBJ2-1	TRBV20-1	.
CASSVELGAGGYTF	TGTGCCAGCAGCGTAGAGTTGGGGGCGGGTGGCTACACCTTC	.	TRBJ1-2	TRBV9	.
CASSELGLPENSPPHF	TGTGCCAGCAGTGAGCTCGGCCTTCCGGAGAATTCACCCCCCCACTTT	.	TRBJ1-6	TRBV6-1	.
CASSSRTGHGYTF	TGTGCCAGCAGTTCGAGGACAGGGCATGGCTACACCTTC	.	TRBJ1-2	TRBV6-5	TRBD1
CAISEQNSGANVLTF	TGTGCCATCAGTGAGCAAAACTCTGGGGCCAACGTCCTGACTTTC	.	TRBJ2-6	TRBV10-3	.
CASSLKPRGSYEQYF	TGTGCCAGCAGTCTAAAACCCAGGGGATCCTACGAGCAGTACTTC	.	TRBJ2-7	TRBV27	.
CASSLGQGATQETQYF	TGCGCCAGCAGCTTGGGACAGGGGGCTACCCAAGAGACCCAGTACTTC	.	TRBJ2-5	TRBV5-1	TRBD1
CASSLRQGQAFF	TGTGCCAGCAGTTTACGACAGGGCCAAGCTTTCTTT	.	TRBJ1-1	TRBV6-5	TRBD1
CASEKYSLYGYTF	TGTGCCAGCGAGAAGTACAGCCTCTATGGCTACACCTTC	.	TRBJ1-2	TRBV27	.
CATSDGTSVNEQFF	TGTGCCACCAGTGACGGGACTAGCGTCAATGAGCAGTTCTTC	.	TRBJ2-1	TRBV24-1	TRBD2
CASSPTGTEAFF	TGTGCCAGCAGTCCAACCGGGACAGAAGCTTTCTTT	.	TRBJ1-1	TRBV7-2	.
CASSQAGGANYGYTF	TGTGCCAGCAGCCAAGCGGGGGGGGCGAACTATGGCTACACCTTC	.	TRBJ1-2	TRBV3-1/TRBV3-2	.
CASSFTDRPAYEQYF	TGTGCCAGCAGCTTTACGGACAGACCCGCCTACGAGCAGTACTTC	.	TRBJ2-7	TRBV11-2	.
CASSTWDSQETQYF	TGTGCCAGCAGCACCTGGGACAGCCAAGAGACCCAGTACTTC	.	TRBJ2-5	TRBV9	TRBD1
CASSFRLAGSTDTQYF	TGTGCCAGCAGCTTCCGACTAGCGGGATCGACAGATACGCAGTATTTT	.	TRBJ2-3	TRBV3-1/TRBV3-2	TRBD2
CASRAGQGSGNTIYF	TGCGCCAGCAGAGCGGGACAGGGGTCTGGAAACACCATATATTTT	.	TRBJ1-3	TRBV4-1	TRBD1
CASSLPYSGATDTQYF	TGTGCCAGCAGCTTACCCTATAGCGGGGCCACAGATACGCAGTATTTT	.	TRBJ2-3	TRBV11-2	TRBD2
CASSQDPGGLNYGYTF	TGTGCCAGCAGCCAAGACCCGGGAGGCCTTAACTATGGCTACACCTTC	.	TRBJ1-2	TRBV4-2	.
CASSLSPGGNTEAFF	TGTGCCAGCAGCTTATCACCCGGGGGGAACACTGAAGCTTTCTTT	.	TRBJ1-1	TRBV7-9	.
CASTEGGVTGELFF	TGTGCCAGCACCGAAGGGGGAGTCACCGGGGAGCTGTTTTTT	.	TRBJ2-2	TRBV6-5	.
CASSRGAGHNEQFF	TGTGCCAGCAGCCGCGGGGCGGGTCACAATGAGCAGTTCTTC	.	TRBJ2-1	TRBV5-6	.
CASSLDSQPQHF	TGTGCCAGCAGCTTAGACTCGCAGCCCCAGCATTTT	.	TRBJ1-5	TRBV13	.
CASSTQVMNTEAFF	TGTGCCAGCTCAACTCAGGTGATGAACACTGAAGCTTTCTTT	.	TRBJ1-1	TRBV18	.
CASTFLQGANYEQYF	TGTGCCAGCACCTTTCTACAGGGGGCTAACTACGAGCAGTACTTC	.	TRBJ2-7	TRBV5-6	TRBD1
CASRDPGTRNEQFF	TGTGCCAGCAGAGATCCCGGGACTCGCAATGAGCAGTTCTTC	once	TRBJ2-1	TRBV2	.
CASSQMGQGGGYTF	TGCGCCAGCAGCCAGATGGGACAGGGCGGTGGCTACACCTTC	few	TRBJ1-2	TRBV4-1	TRBD1
CATSDFKGVYGYTF	TGTGCCACCAGTGATTTTAAGGGGGTCTATGGCTACACCTTC	.	TRBJ1-2	TRBV24-1	.
CASSYAGALNEQFF	TGCGCCAGCAGTTACGCGGGTGCCCTAAATGAGCAGTTCTTC	.	TRBJ2-1	TRBV4-1	.
CASSLAGTGYTEAFF	TGTGCCAGCAGCTTGGCCGGGACAGGGTACACTGAAGCTTTCTTT	.	TRBJ1-1	TRBV5-6	TRBD1
CSASLGTLRPRPQHF	TGCAGTGCTAGTTTGGGCACCCTTCGACCCCGGCCCCAGCATTTT	.	TRBJ1-5	TRBV20-1	.
CASSLLQGARGYTF	TGTGCCAGCAGCTTGTTACAGGGGGCGCGGGGCTACACCTTC	.	TRBJ1-2	TRBV5-6	TRBD1
CAWSDWTGPREKLFF	TGTGCCTGGAGTGACTGGACAGGGCCAAGGGAAAAACTGTTTTTT	few	TRBJ1-4	TRBV30	TRBD1
CASSPRPTAGDYGYTF	TGTGCCAGCTCTCCCCGACCAACGGCGGGAGACTATGGCTACACCTTC	.	TRBJ1-2	TRBV27	.
CASTGQGAGSSYNEQFF	TGTGCCAGCACCGGACAGGGGGCAGGAAGCTCCTACAATGAGCAGTTCTTC	.	TRBJ2-1	TRBV18	TRBD1
CASSLPSGGTADTQYF	TGCGCCAGCAGCTTGCCCAGCGGGGGGACGGCGGATACGCAGTATTTT	.	TRBJ2-3	TRBV5-1	TRBD2
CASSLAERAQETQYF	TGTGCCAGCAGCTTAGCGGAGCGAGCCCAAGAGACCCAGTACTTC	.	TRBJ2-5	TRBV7-6	.
CASSPKPGLAGAGELFF	TGTGCCAGCTCACCTAAACCCGGACTAGCGGGAGCCGGGGAGCTGTTTTTT	many	TRBJ2-2	TRBV18	TRBD2